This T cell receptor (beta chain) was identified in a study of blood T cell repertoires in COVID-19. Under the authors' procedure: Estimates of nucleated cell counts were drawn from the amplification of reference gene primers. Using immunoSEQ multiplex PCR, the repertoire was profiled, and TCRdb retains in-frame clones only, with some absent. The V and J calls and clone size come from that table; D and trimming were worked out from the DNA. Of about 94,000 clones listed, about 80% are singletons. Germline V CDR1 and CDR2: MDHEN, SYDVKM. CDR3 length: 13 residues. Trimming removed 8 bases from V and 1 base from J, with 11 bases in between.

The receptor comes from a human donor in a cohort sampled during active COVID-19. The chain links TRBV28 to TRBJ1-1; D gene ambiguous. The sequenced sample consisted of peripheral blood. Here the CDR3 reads CASGRVRNTEAFF. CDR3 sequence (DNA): TGTGCCAGCGGTCGGGTAAGGAACACTGAAGCTTTCTTT.